Each of the 9 T cell receptor beta chains below was sequenced from the same sample in a study of shared clonotypes between healthy human individuals. Only in-frame clones appear in the TCRdb table, and some are missing; sequencing was by immunoSEQ multiplex PCR. The data contain some 2.3 million clones, 85% to 95% of them seen just once; the ten biggest clones take up 0.39%. The specimen sequenced was naive CD4+ T cells from PBMCs. The subset here: CD45RA+ positively selected. The origin of the receptors is a man in his late teens or twenties in good health. Some clones in this sample may be carry-over from other donors' samples.

The V call is TRBV4-1, the J call TRBJ1-3, with unresolved D. The CDR3 is 15 residues long. Germline V CDR1 and CDR2: MGHRA, YSYEKL. V dropped 0 bases and J dropped 0 bases, with 6 bases sitting between them. The CDR3 DNA sequence: TGCGCCAGCAGCCAAGATAATGGCTCTGGAAACACCATATATTTT. Protein: CASSQDNGSGNTIYF.

About this clone: The sample carries other DNA sequences with the same CDR3. V and J are TRBV18 and TRBJ1-1; D uncertain. Per the germline V gene, CDR1 is KGHSH and CDR2 is LQKENI. The CDR3 has 11 residues. Trimming cost V 4 bases and J 2 bases, with 2 bases left between them. The CDR3 DNA is TGTGCCAGCTCACTAAACACTGAAGCTTTCTTT. Encoded protein: CASSLNTEAFF.

The V gene is TRBV19, the J gene TRBJ1-4; weak D call: TRBD1 (6 bases). Germline CDR1 reads LNHDA; CDR2 reads SQIVND (reference sequence). The CDR3 contains 15 residues. Trimming removed 3 bases from V and 6 bases from J, with 14 bases in between. The CDR3: CASSILGAGDEKLFF. The DNA of the CDR3 is TGTGCCAGTAGTATTTTGGGGGCTGGGGATGAAAAACTGTTTTTT.

Here the CDR3 DNA reads TGTGCCAGCAGCTTAGCCGGGACTAGCGGTTACAATGAGCAGTTCTTC. It encodes CASSLAGTSGYNEQFF. V gene TRBV11-1 combines with J gene TRBJ2-1; TRBD2 matches at 11 bases. V dropped 0 bases and J dropped 4; count of bases not matched to a gene: 2. This CDR3 region has 16 residues. Germline V gene sequence: CDR1 SGHAT, CDR2 FQDESV (reference sequence).

CDR3 protein: CASSWTTGIEAFF. CDR3 in DNA: TGTGCCAGCAGCTGGACGACAGGAATTGAAGCTTTCTTT. The chain couples TRBV7-2 to TRBJ1-1, with D perhaps matching TRBD1 (6 bases). Germline V gives CDR1 SGHTA, CDR2 FQGNSA. The CDR3 consists of 13 residues. With 4 bases removed from V and 7 bases from J, the gap between germline ends came to 13 bases.

This clone was observed once. The V and J genes are TRBV7-2 and TRBJ2-7, with 9 bases lining up with TRBD2. Germline lookup yields CDR1 SGHTA and CDR2 FQGNSA. J gave up 6 bases and V 0 bases, and 3 bases lay outside the gene matches. This CDR3 is built from 14 residues. CDR3 sequence reads: CASSLAGREGEQYF. CDR3 sequence (DNA): TGTGCCAGCAGCTTAGCGGGGCGGGAGGGCGAGCAGTACTTC.

This chain's CDR3 is CASPDRGRTEAFF. The CDR3 bases are TGTGCCAGCCCCGACAGGGGTAGGACTGAAGCTTTCTTT. The V gene is TRBV6-1, the J gene TRBJ1-1, with 8 bases that match TRBD1. This CDR3 is 13 amino acids long. V shed 8 bases, J shed 5 bases, and the junction held 7 bases outside the gene matches. Looked up from germline, CDR1 is MNHNS and CDR2 is SASEGT.

J is TRBJ2-5 and V is TRBV5-1; 8 positions agree with TRBD2. V shed 4 bases, J shed 4 bases, and the junction held 9 bases outside the gene matches. Germline V gives CDR1 SGHRS, CDR2 YFSETQ. CDR3 length: 15 residues. The CDR3 loop is CASSPGGGRRETQYF. The CDR3 DNA reads TGCGCCAGCAGCCCTGGCGGGGGGCGTCGAGAGACCCAGTACTTC. Supplemented by reference TRBV5-1 and TRBJ2-5, the full variable domain reads KAGVTQTPRYLIKTRGQQVTLSCSPISGHRSVSWYQQTPGQGLQFLFEYFSETQRNKGNFPGRFSGRQFSNSRSEMNVSTLELGDSALYLCASSPGGGRRETQYFGPGTRLLVL.

The chain carries TRBV18 and TRBJ2-1, with 10 bases matching TRBD2. CDR3 length: 15 amino acids. Per the germline V gene, CDR1 is KGHSH and CDR2 is LQKENI. Losses at the gene ends were 8 bases for V and 5 bases for J; bases not matched to a gene: 9. The DNA for the CDR3 is TGTGCCAGCCACCCCCCAGCGGGGGGGGACAATGAGCAGTTCTTC. It encodes CASHPPAGGDNEQFF.